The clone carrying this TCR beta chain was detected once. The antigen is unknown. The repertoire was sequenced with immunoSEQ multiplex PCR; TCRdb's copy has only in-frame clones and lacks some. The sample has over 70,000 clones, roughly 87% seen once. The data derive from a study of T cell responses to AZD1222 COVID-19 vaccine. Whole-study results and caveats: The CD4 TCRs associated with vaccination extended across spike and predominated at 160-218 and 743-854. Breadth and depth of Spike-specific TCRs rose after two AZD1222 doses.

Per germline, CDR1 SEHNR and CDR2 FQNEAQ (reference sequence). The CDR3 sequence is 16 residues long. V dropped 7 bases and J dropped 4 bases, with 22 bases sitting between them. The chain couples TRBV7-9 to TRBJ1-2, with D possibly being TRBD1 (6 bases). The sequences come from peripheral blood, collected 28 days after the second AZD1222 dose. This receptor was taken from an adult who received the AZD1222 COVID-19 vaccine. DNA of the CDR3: TGTGCCAGCATGATAGGGGAGACTAAAGGGGGCTATGGCTACACCTTC. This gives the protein CASMIGETKGGYGYTF.